Sequencing of this T cell receptor beta chain was carried out in a study of OX40 agonist ivuxolimab in advanced cancers. Background on the whole study: Ivuxolimab, which targeted the costimulatory receptor OX40 (CD134), was an agonistic, fully human IgG2 monoclonal antibody. Intravenous ivuxolimab was administered to patients every 2 weeks at six dose levels: 0.01, 0.1, 0.3, 1.5, 3 and 10 mg/kg. Of the 50 to 55 patients in dose escalation, about 20 had hepatocellular carcinoma, some 15 had melanoma, 9 had renal cell carcinoma and 9 had head and neck cancer. The dose-escalation cohort was about 86% male with a mean age of about 65 years, ranging from about 20 to 80. Prior anti-PD-1, anti-PD-L1 or anti-CTLA-4 therapy was permitted, and checkpoint inhibitors had been received by less than 45% of dose-escalation patients. Partial responses were achieved by three dose-escalation patients, of whom one had hepatocellular carcinoma and two had cutaneous melanoma. Peripheral TCRbeta sequencing aimed to test whether ivuxolimab altered TCR sequence diversity and caused clonal T-cell expansion. The monotherapy dose-escalation portion (N of about 49 patients) of the phase I ivuxolimab trial is reported in the paper.

As for this clone: Its antigen is currently not known. Base qualities are missing; no much larger clone stands one base away.

For sequencing of the TCRbeta CDR3 region, genomic DNA was extracted from the sorted cells. TCRbeta CDR3 regions were sequenced using the immunoSEQ Assay. This immuneACCESS table, as held by TCRdb, lists in-frame sequences with V and J called but not all clones. Of the missing ones, under half trace to an unresolved V gene in checked studies; the others have no known cause. The sample includes roughly 40,000 clones, with approximately 90% observed a single time. Clones ranked in the top ten supply about 4.3% of the sample. The trial excluded patients who had a history of autoimmune disease or who were on systemic immunosuppression. Peripheral blood for TCR sequencing was collected from all dose cohorts at baseline, on cycle 4 day 1, and on cycle 7 day 1. The samples were taken from a phase I, first-in-human, multicenter, open-label dose-escalation trial of ivuxolimab. Adults with locally advanced or metastatic melanoma, renal cell carcinoma, hepatocellular carcinoma or head and neck squamous cell carcinoma were enrolled in the trial. CD4+ and CD8+ T cells were sorted separately from peripheral blood before TCR sequencing.

V is pared back by 1 base and J by 3 bases, with 9 bases lying between the germline termini. The CDR3 numbers 14 residues from cysteine through phenylalanine. The read is trimmed to its CDR3 DNA, 42 bases read in frame from base 1. CDR1 and CDR2, per the germline V gene, are SGHAT and FQNNGV. Results and caveats for the whole study, not just this receptor: At doses of 0.1 to 3.0 mg/kg, clonal expansion of both CD4+ and CD8+ blood T cells was observed from baseline to week 6. On average, CD8+ T cells showed more expanded clones than CD4+ T cells after ivuxolimab. Which antigens the clonally expanded peripheral T cells were specific for was not determined. Low levels of normalized T-cell clonal expansion were also seen in some patients who did not respond. In partial responders in the 0.1-3.0 mg/kg groups, normalized peripheral clonal expansion was found to be among the lowest, especially among CD8+ T cells.

The chain is encoded by TRBV11-2 joined to TRBJ1-2, with TRBD1 as a weak D call on 6 bases. The sequences come from CD4+ or CD8+ T cells sorted from blood, collected in a trial of the OX40 agonist ivuxolimab. This clonotype originated in an adult with an advanced solid tumor such as melanoma, head and neck, liver or kidney cancer. The DNA reads TGTGCCAGCAGCTTAGGGACAGCCGACTATGGCTACACCTTC. Its protein reads: CASSLGTADYGYTF.